This T cell receptor beta chain was sequenced in a study of blood T cell repertoires in COVID-19. Background on the study: Specimens from acute and convalescent COVID-19 originated in the United States, Italy and Spain. PBMCs, B-cell-depleted T cells, or T cells were the source of the cDNA or gDNA that made up the material.

Germline loops: CDR1 SEHNR, CDR2 FQNEAQ (reference sequence). CDR3 length: 16 residues. V gave up 1 base and J gave up 3 bases; unmatched junction bases: 6. Original methodology: Nucleated cell number was recorded as an estimate derived from reference gene primer amplification. TCRdb's copy holds only in-frame clones and misses some; the assay was immunoSEQ multiplex PCR. That table supplies the V and J calls and clone size; D and trimming were determined from the DNA. Among under 300,000 clones listed, approximately 85% were seen once. Sequenced material: peripheral blood. The chain couples TRBV7-9 to TRBJ2-1, with TRBD1 identical over 7 bases. The source of this sequence is a human donor in a cohort sampled during active COVID-19. The CDR3 sequence: CASSLGVRTGYNEQFF. CDR3 sequence (DNA): TGTGCCAGCAGCTTAGGAGTAAGGACAGGCTACAATGAGCAGTTCTTC.